This entry lists 17 T cell receptor beta chains sequenced from one sample in a study of T cells after yellow fever vaccination. TCRdb re-analysed the 5' RACE reads in MiXCR, keeping a single row per CDR3 protein. The sample yields 250,000 to 350,000 distinct CDR3 sequences, around 4.5% seen once. The sample was PBMCs, taken 15 days after the yellow fever booster vaccination. These receptors came from a man aged 18-30 years who received the YFV17D yellow fever vaccine.

This clonotype was found a few times. The V and J genes are TRBV20-1 and TRBJ1-1; D uncertain. This CDR3 has 13 residues. With 3 bases removed from V and 0 bases from J, the gap between germline ends came to 8 bases. CDR1 DFQATT and CDR2 SNEGSKA come from the germline V gene (reference sequence). In nucleotides, the CDR3 is TGCAGTGCTAGTGTGGGTCTGAACACTGAAGCTTTCTTT. It specifies CSASVGLNTEAFF.

This rearrangement joins TRBV6-5 to TRBJ2-1; 9 nucleotides align to TRBD1. Germline-derived CDR1 and CDR2 are MNHEY and SVGAGI. This CDR3 spans 16 amino acids. Trimming at V came to 7 bases and at J to 7 bases, leaving 14 bases not matched to a gene. CDR3 protein: CASTDRGTGGLNEQFF. CDR3 nucleotide sequence: TGTGCCAGCACTGATAGGGGCACAGGGGGCTTGAATGAGCAGTTCTTC.

This rearrangement joins TRBV10-3 to TRBJ2-7, with 8 positions matching TRBD1. This CDR3 region has 16 residues. The germline CDR1 and CDR2 sequences are ENHRY and SYGVKD. V shed 2 bases, J shed 3 bases, and the junction held 9 bases outside the gene matches. CDR3 region: CAISEAPGTGGYEQYF. DNA for the CDR3: TGTGCCATCAGTGAGGCCCCCGGGACAGGAGGCTACGAGCAGTACTTC.

This rearrangement joins TRBV14 to TRBJ2-7; 8 positions match TRBD1. Germline lookup yields CDR1 SGHDN and CDR2 FVKESK. CDR3 size: 15 residues. Germline trimming cut 4 bases from V and 1 base from J; bases unmatched to any gene: 6. The CDR3 coding sequence is TGTGCCAGCAGCCCCCGGGACAGGCCATCCTACGAGCAGTACTTC. Amino acids: CASSPRDRPSYEQYF.

CDR3 amino acids: CASSEMWVGSPLHF. The CDR3 bases are TGCGCCAGCAGTGAAATGTGGGTTGGGTCACCCCTCCACTTT. V usage is TRBV10-2 and J usage is TRBJ1-6; D remains unclear. This CDR3 has 14 amino acids. Germline V lookup: CDR1 WSHSY, CDR2 SAAADI. Trimming left V 3 bases short and J 10 bases short, with 13 bases between.

This clonotype was found many times. V and J are TRBV12-3 or TRBV12-4 and TRBJ1-6, with no clear D. V was pared by 7 bases and J by 7 bases, with 17 bases between. CDR3 size: 15 residues. CDR3 sequence: CASTPFGESNSPLHF. CDR3 nucleotides: TGTGCCAGCACCCCATTCGGGGAGTCGAATTCACCCCTCCACTTT.

This clonotype was seen only a few times. The V gene is TRBV7-9, the J gene TRBJ2-5, with 11 bases identical to TRBD2. The junction had 8 bases not matched to a gene; V was cut back by 6 bases and J by 5 bases. CDR3 length: 15 amino acids. Germline V gene lookup returns CDR1 SEHNR and CDR2 FQNEAQ (reference sequence). The CDR3 reads CASRDGTSGRETQYF. The CDR3 nucleotides read TGTGCCAGCAGGGACGGGACTAGCGGCAGGGAGACCCAGTACTTC.

This clonotype was counted at least ten times. This chain uses TRBV5-1 with TRBJ2-7; D not certain. The CDR3 has 15 residues. The germline CDR1 and CDR2 sequences are SGHRS and YFSETQ. V lost 2 bases and J 1 base, leaving 13 bases between the germline ends. The CDR3 sequence: CASSFDGRESYEQYF. Here the CDR3 DNA reads TGCGCCAGCAGCTTCGATGGTAGAGAGTCCTACGAGCAGTACTTC.

This clonotype was detected only a few times. The chain has TRBV6-5 and TRBJ2-3, with D perhaps TRBD1 or TRBD2 (5 bases each). Per the germline V gene, CDR1 is MNHEY and CDR2 is SVGAGI. CDR3 length: 15 amino acids. Trimming took 2 bases from V and 0 from J, leaving 9 bases between them. CDR3 in DNA: TGTGCCAGCAGTTACGGTCGGGGCAGCACAGATACGCAGTATTTT. Residues: CASSYGRGSTDTQYF.

This clonotype was counted at least ten times. The V call is TRBV7-2, the J call TRBJ2-1; possible D gene TRBD1, 6 bases. V was pared by 5 bases and J by 9 bases, with 14 bases between. This CDR3 is 13 amino acids long. Germline V gene data show CDR1 as SGHTA and CDR2 as FQGNSA. CDR3 coding DNA: TGTGCCAGCAGCACCAACAGGGACGGTGAGCAGTTCTTC. This encodes CASSTNRDGEQFF. Looking up the rest from reference TRBV7-2 and TRBJ2-1 gives the full variable domain: GAGVSQSPSNKVTEKGKDVELRCDPISGHTALYWYRQSLGQGLEFLIYFQGNSAPDKSGLPSDRFSAERTGGSVSTLTIQRTQQEDSAVYLCASSTNRDGEQFFGPGTRLTVL.

This clonotype has just a few counts. This chain links TRBV11-2 with TRBJ2-7; D may match TRBD1 or TRBD2 (5 bases each). Germline values: CDR1 SGHAT, CDR2 FQNNGV. The CDR3 is 17 residues long. The ends were cut back, 1 base at V and 0 bases at J, with 16 bases in the middle. This CDR3 is CASSLGGIPRSSYEQYV. The CDR3 DNA sequence: TGTGCCAGCAGCTTAGGGGGGATACCTAGGAGCTCCTACGAGCAGTACGTC.

The chain uses TRBV5-1 and TRBJ2-5; D unclear. The V gene lost 2 bases and the J gene lost 4 bases, with 12 bases spanning the gap. Germline CDR1 reads SGHRS; CDR2 reads YFSETQ. The CDR3 sequence is 14 residues long. The CDR3 DNA reads TGCGCCAGCAGCTTTCTCGGGTTGGGAGAGACCCAGTACTTC. Translated: CASSFLGLGETQYF.

This clonotype came up many times. The CDR3 sequence: CASGKGGAETTDTQYF. The CDR3 DNA reads as TGCGCCAGCGGGAAGGGGGGCGCAGAAACCACAGATACGCAGTATTTT. The chain recombines TRBV4-1 with TRBJ2-3, with D possibly called TRBD1 or TRBD2 (6 bases each). CDR1 MGHRA and CDR2 YSYEKL come from the germline V gene. Between the trimmed V and J ends, which lost 8 bases and 2 bases, there was a span of 20 bases. This CDR3 region has 16 residues.

This clonotype has ten or more counts. This rearrangement joins TRBV7-2 to TRBJ2-3; D might be TRBD1 (6 bases). CDR1 is SGHTA, CDR2 FQGNSA, per germline. The CDR3 loop spans 12 amino acids. The V gene lost 1 base and the J gene lost 11 bases, with 10 bases spanning the gap. DNA for the CDR3: TGTGCCAGCAGCTTAGTCGGCAGGGGGCAGTATTTT. Amino acid sequence: CASSLVGRGQYF.

This clonotype has ten or more counts. V gene TRBV20-1 combines with J gene TRBJ2-1; 8 bases line up with TRBD1. The junction had 9 bases not matched to a gene; V was cut back by 2 bases and J by 3 bases. Germline V lookup: CDR1 DFQATT, CDR2 SNEGSKA (reference sequence). CDR3 length equals 16 residues. The CDR3 is CSARPLTGAYYNEQFF. The CDR3 DNA follows: TGCAGTGCTAGACCACTGACAGGGGCTTACTACAATGAGCAGTTCTTC.

This clonotype showed up many times. This rearrangement joins TRBV6-2 or TRBV6-3 to TRBJ1-5; possible D gene TRBD1, 5 bases. This CDR3 comprises 14 residues. Looked up from germline, CDR1 is MNHEY and CDR2 is SVGEGT. Trimming left V 7 bases short and J 9 bases short, with 19 bases between. In DNA form, the CDR3 reads TGTGCCAGCAAAAACAGGCTTCCCCAGGGGCCCCAGCATTTT. Translating gives CASKNRLPQGPQHF.

This clonotype has only a few counts. The V and J genes are TRBV6-5 and TRBJ2-1, with TRBD2 identical over 7 bases. Trimming cost V 6 bases and J 7 bases; bases outside gene matches: 3. CDR3 length equals 12 residues. Germline V gene sequence: CDR1 MNHEY, CDR2 SVGAGI. CDR3 sequence reads: CASRGGGNEQFF. CDR3 in DNA: TGTGCCAGCAGGGGGGGGGGGAATGAGCAGTTCTTC.